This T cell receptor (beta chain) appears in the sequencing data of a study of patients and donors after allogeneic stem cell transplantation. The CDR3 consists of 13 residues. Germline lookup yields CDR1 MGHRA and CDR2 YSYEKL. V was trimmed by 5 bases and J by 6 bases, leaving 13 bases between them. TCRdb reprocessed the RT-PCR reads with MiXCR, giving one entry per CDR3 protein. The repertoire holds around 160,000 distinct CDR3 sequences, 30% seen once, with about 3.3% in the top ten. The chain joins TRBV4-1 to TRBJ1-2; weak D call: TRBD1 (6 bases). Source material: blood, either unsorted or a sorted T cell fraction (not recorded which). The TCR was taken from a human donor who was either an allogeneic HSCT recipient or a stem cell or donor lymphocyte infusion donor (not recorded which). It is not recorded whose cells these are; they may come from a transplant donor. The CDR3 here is CASSEQGRHGYTF. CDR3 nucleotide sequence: TGCGCCAGCAGCGAACAGGGTCGGCATGGCTACACCTTC.